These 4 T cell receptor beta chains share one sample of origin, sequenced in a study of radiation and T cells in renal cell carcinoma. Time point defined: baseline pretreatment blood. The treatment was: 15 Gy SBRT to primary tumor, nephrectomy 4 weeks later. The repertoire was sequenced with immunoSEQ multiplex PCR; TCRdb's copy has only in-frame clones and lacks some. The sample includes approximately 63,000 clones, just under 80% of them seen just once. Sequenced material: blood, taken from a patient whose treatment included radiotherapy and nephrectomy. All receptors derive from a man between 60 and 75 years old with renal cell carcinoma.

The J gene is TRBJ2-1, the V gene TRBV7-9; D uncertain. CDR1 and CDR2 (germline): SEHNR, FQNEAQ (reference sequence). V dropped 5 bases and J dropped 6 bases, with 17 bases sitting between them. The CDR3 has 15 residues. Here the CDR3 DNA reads TGTGCCAGCAGCCCCCCACCGCGGATGGGCAATGAGCAGTTCTTC. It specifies CASSPPPRMGNEQFF.

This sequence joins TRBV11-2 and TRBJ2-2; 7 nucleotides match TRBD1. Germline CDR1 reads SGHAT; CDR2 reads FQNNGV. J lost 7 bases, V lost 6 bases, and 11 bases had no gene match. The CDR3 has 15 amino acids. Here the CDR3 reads CASRVDRVRGGELFF. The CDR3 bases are TGTGCCAGCAGAGTCGACAGGGTCAGAGGCGGGGAGCTGTTTTTT.

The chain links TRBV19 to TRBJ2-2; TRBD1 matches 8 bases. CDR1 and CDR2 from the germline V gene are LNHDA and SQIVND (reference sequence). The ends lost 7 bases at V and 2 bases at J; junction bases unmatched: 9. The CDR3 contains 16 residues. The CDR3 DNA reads TGTGCCAGTATCCTTACGGGACAGGAAAACACCGGGGAGCTGTTTTTT. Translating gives CASILTGQENTGELFF.

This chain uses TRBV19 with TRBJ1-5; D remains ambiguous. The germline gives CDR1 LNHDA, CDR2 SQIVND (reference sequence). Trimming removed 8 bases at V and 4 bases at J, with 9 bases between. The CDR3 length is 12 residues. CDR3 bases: TGTGCCAGTTCCGGGGATAATCAGCCCCAGCATTTT. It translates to CASSGDNQPQHF.